This passage covers 32 T cell receptor beta chains from one sample sequenced in a study of T cells in Graves' hyperthyroidism and ophthalmopathy. Researchers amplified the TCR beta CDR3 regions from RNA transcripts. A set of HTBI primers served as the primers for a first-round RT-PCR of the TCR CDR3. TCRdb re-called the multiplex PCR reads through MiXCR, storing one row per CDR3 protein. The table has around 660,000 distinct CDR3 sequences, 40% to 55% seen once. The sequenced material came from peripheral blood or thyroid tissue (not recorded which). Receptor source: an adult man with Graves' disease, either hyperthyroidism or ophthalmopathy (not recorded which).

This clonotype came up many times. The gene calls are TRBV7-9 and TRBJ2-5; 11 bases line up with TRBD2. V dropped 0 bases and J dropped 3; count of bases not matched to a gene: 9. In germline, CDR1 is SEHNR, CDR2 FQNEAQ (reference sequence). The CDR3 totals 18 residues. The CDR3 region has the DNA TGTGCCAGCAGCTTAGCGCCGGATAGCGGGAGGGCCAAAGAGACCCAGTACTTC. Amino acids: CASSLAPDSGRAKETQYF.

The chain employs TRBV7-3 and TRBJ1-1, with unresolved D. Between the trimmed V and J ends, which lost 4 bases and 10 bases, there was a span of 13 bases. The germline CDR1 and CDR2 sequences are SGHTA and FQGTGA. The CDR3 length is 12 residues. The CDR3 nucleotides read TGTGCCAGCAGCTCGGGAGCAGGTACAGCTTTCTTT. This gives the protein CASSSGAGTAFF.

Many counts were recorded for this clonotype. Mismatch with germline at one junction end may stem from a read error. The J gene is TRBJ1-2, the V gene TRBV7-2; D is uncertain. There are 13 residues in the CDR3. Germline lookup yields CDR1 SGHTA and CDR2 FQGNSA. For the CDR3, the DNA is TGCGCCAGCAGCTTGGGTAGAGTCTATGGCTACACCTTC. It yields the protein CASSLGRVYGYTF.

The sample holds one count of this clonotype. Mismatch with germline at one junction end may stem from a read error. This chain links TRBV20-1 with TRBJ2-2; 14 bases agree with TRBD2. Germline V CDR1 and CDR2: DFQATT, SNEGSKA (reference sequence). The CDR3 has 17 residues. CDR3 sequence: CSARVGTSGSLTGELLF. CDR3 DNA sequence: TGCAGTGCTAGAGTGGGGACTAGCGGGAGTTTAACCGGGGAGCTGCTTTTT.

The chain recombines TRBV2 with TRBJ2-7; the D call may be TRBD1 or TRBD2 (6 bases each). Trimming shortened V by 7 bases and J by 5 bases, and 12 bases separated the two germline ends. The CDR3 is 12 amino acids. Germline V gives CDR1 SNHLY, CDR2 FYNNEI. The CDR3 sequence is CASNGGPHEQYF. CDR3 in DNA: TGTGCCAGCAATGGGGGGCCCCACGAGCAGTACTTC.

This clonotype has more than one count but fewer than ten. The chain has TRBV7-8 and TRBJ1-5, with TRBD1 matching over 8 bases. J was trimmed by 3 bases and V by 4 bases; bases with no gene match: 8. This CDR3 is 16 amino acids long. Germline loops: CDR1 SGHVS, CDR2 FQNEAQ. CDR3 loop: CASSSGPGQVNQPQHF. The CDR3 DNA is TGTGCCAGCAGCTCCGGCCCGGGACAGGTCAATCAGCCCCAGCATTTT.

There are many counts of this clonotype. The chain uses TRBV20-1 and TRBJ1-6; D remains ambiguous. Germline V CDR1 and CDR2: DFQATT, SNEGSKA (reference sequence). Trimming took 3 bases from V and 13 from J, leaving 16 bases between them. The CDR3 runs to 13 residues. The CDR3 coding sequence is TGCAGTGCTAGGGAAAAGGCCGAGGCTCCCCTCCACTTT. As protein: CSAREKAEAPLHF.

This clonotype was counted ten times or more. This sequence joins TRBV25-1 and TRBJ1-2; D unclear. The germline CDR1 and CDR2 sequences are MGHDK and SYGVNS. This CDR3 spans 10 amino acids. V gave up 7 bases and J gave up 7 bases, with 7 bases separating them. CDR3 sequence reads: CASKSGGYTF. CDR3 nucleotide sequence: TGTGCCAGCAAATCGGGTGGCTACACCTTC.

To note about this clonotype: A read error is possible here, since a much larger clone lies one base away. The chain recombines TRBV10-1 with TRBJ2-7, with D uncertain. CDR1 and CDR2 from the germline V gene are WNHNN and SYGVQD (reference sequence). The CDR3 spans 13 residues. The CDR3 DNA follows: TGCGCCAGCAGTCGTGGTTCGACCTACGGGCAGTACTTC. Amino acids: CASSRGSTYGQYF.

This chain uses TRBV2 with TRBJ1-4, with D perhaps TRBD1 (6 bases). Trimming cost V 7 bases and J 4 bases, with 19 bases left between them. CDR1 and CDR2 from the germline V gene are SNHLY and FYNNEI. This CDR3 is built from 16 residues. The CDR3 spells CASIGERDTLNEKLFF. The CDR3 DNA follows: TGTGCCAGCATTGGGGAACGGGACACTCTTAATGAAAAACTGTTTTTT.

In its sample, this clonotype was seen many times. The chain carries TRBV2 and TRBJ1-5; 9 bases line up with TRBD1. CDR1 is SNHLY, CDR2 FYNNEI, per germline. The CDR3 has 14 residues. Trimming cost V 7 bases and J 7 bases; bases outside gene matches: 8. The chain's CDR3 is CASKETGGDQPQHF. Here the CDR3 DNA reads TGTGCCAGCAAGGAGACAGGGGGAGACCAGCCCCAGCATTTT.

As concerns this clonotype: This may be a read error, as it is one base from a much larger clone. This chain uses TRBV9 with TRBJ1-2; D is uncertain. This CDR3 comprises 14 residues. CDR1 is SGDLS, CDR2 YYNGEE, per germline. The CDR3 region has the DNA TGTGCCAGCGGCGTAGGAGCGGAAGCTAGGGGCTACACCTTC. Encoded protein: CASGVGAEARGYTF.

The chain uses TRBV6-1 and TRBJ1-5, with 9 bases identical to TRBD1. The CDR3 consists of 12 residues. The V segment lost 10 bases and the J segment 14 bases; nucleotides outside the gene matches: 12. Germline CDR1 MNHNS, CDR2 SASEGT. CDR3: CAISQGQGYEHF. The CDR3 DNA reads TGTGCCATCTCCCAGGGACAGGGCTACGAGCATTTT.

About this clonotype: This may arise from a read error, as a much more abundant clone is one base away. This chain links TRBV2 with TRBJ1-1, with D tentatively TRBD1 (5 bases). Germline-derived CDR1 and CDR2 are SNHLY and FYNNEI. This CDR3 contains 16 residues. CDR3 protein: CACSEDARVGGTEAFF. The DNA of the CDR3 is TGTGCCTGCAGCGAGGATGCCAGGGTCGGAGGGACTGAAGCTTTCTTT.

The genes are TRBV2 and TRBJ1-3; tentative D call: TRBD1 (5 bases). Germline lookup yields CDR1 SNHLY and CDR2 FYNNEI. Between the trimmed V and J ends, which lost 1 base and 7 bases, there was a span of 14 bases. The CDR3 spans 15 residues. In DNA, the CDR3 is TGTGCCAGCAGTGAAGTATCAGGGCGACAGAACACCATATATTTT. Protein: CASSEVSGRQNTIYF.

This clonotype appeared many times. The genes are TRBV15 and TRBJ2-2; D ambiguous. This CDR3 has 16 amino acids. Germline V gene lookup returns CDR1 LNHNV and CDR2 YYDKDF (reference sequence). V shed 0 bases and J shed 5 bases, with 13 bases lying between them. DNA of the CDR3: TGTGCCACCAGCAGAGATCAAGTGTCAGCTACCGGGGAGCTGTTTTTT. Protein sequence: CATSRDQVSATGELFF.

Remarks on this clonotype: A read error is possible here, since a much larger clone lies one base away. The chain carries TRBV2 and TRBJ2-5; TRBD2 matches at 14 bases. The CDR3 sequence is 14 residues long. Germline V gives CDR1 SNHLY, CDR2 FYNNEI. The V gene end was trimmed by 7 bases and the J gene end by 3 bases; junction bases not matched to a gene: 1. CDR3 in DNA: TGTGCCAGCAAGACTAGCGGGAGGGAAGAGACCCAGTACTTC. It codes for CASKTSGREETQYF. The full variable domain, its missing parts supplied by reference TRBV2 and TRBJ2-5, is EPEVTQTPSHQVTQMGQEVILRCVPISNHLYFYWYRQILGQKVEFLVSFYNNEISEKSEIFDDQFSVERPDGSNFTLKIRSTKLEDSAMYFCASKTSGREETQYFGPGTRLLVL.

The rearrangement links TRBV5-1 to TRBJ2-2; D perhaps matches TRBD1 (5 bases). Germline V lookup: CDR1 SGHRS, CDR2 YFSETQ. The CDR3 runs to 14 residues. Trimming pared 4 bases from V and 2 bases from J, leaving 9 bases between. CDR3 protein: CASSQGHNTGELFF. The CDR3 DNA reads as TGCGCCAGCAGCCAGGGCCACAACACCGGGGAGCTGTTTTTT.

This sequence joins TRBV29-1 and TRBJ2-2, with D unresolved. V shed 8 bases and J shed 0 bases, with 7 bases lying between them. This CDR3 contains 12 residues. Germline loops: CDR1 SQVTM, CDR2 ANQGSEA. For the CDR3, the DNA is TGCAGCAGTTCCTCGAACACCGGGGAGCTGTTTTTT. Translation gives CSSSSNTGELFF.

This chain joins TRBV12-3 or TRBV12-4 and TRBJ1-5; D unresolved. This CDR3 is built from 16 residues. V was shortened by 3 bases and J by 5 bases, with 17 bases between the two germline ends. CDR3 nucleotides: TGTGCCAGCAGTTTCTCCTTCGGAGGGAACGATCAGCCCCAGCATTTT. Protein: CASSFSFGGNDQPQHF.

The chain links TRBV9 to TRBJ2-5; tentative D call: TRBD1 (5 bases). The CDR3 contains 12 residues. Germline V gene data show CDR1 as SGDLS and CDR2 as YYNGEE. The CDR3 coding sequence is TGTGCTGGACCGACAGAGCAAGAGACCCAGTACTTC. Translation: CAGPTEQETQYF. Full variable domain (remainder filled in from reference TRBV9 and TRBJ2-5): DSGVTQTPKHLITATGQRVTLRCSPRSGDLSVYWYQQSLDQGLQFLIQYYNGEERAKGNILERFSAQQFPDLHSELNLSSLELGDSALYFCAGPTEQETQYFGPGTRLLVL.

This chain joins TRBV6-1 and TRBJ1-4, with a possible D match to TRBD1 (5 bases). Germline V lookup: CDR1 MNHNS, CDR2 SASEGT. The CDR3 has 13 residues. Trimming pared 6 bases from V and 14 bases from J, leaving 19 bases between. The CDR3, as DNA: TGTGCCAGCAGCGTCGATACCGGGACGGGCCTGTTTTTT. Amino acid sequence: CASSVDTGTGLFF.

This clonotype appeared many times. This sequence joins TRBV29-1 and TRBJ1-1, with D hard to call. Trimming stripped 4 bases from V and 0 bases from J, with 12 bases between. The germline V gene encodes CDR1 SQVTM and CDR2 ANQGSEA. The CDR3 totals 14 residues. The CDR3 bases are TGCAGCGTTGCCGCGGCGCGGTTGAACACTGAAGCTTTCTTT. The encoded protein is CSVAAARLNTEAFF.

V usage is TRBV7-2 and J usage is TRBJ1-1, with D unresolved. The CDR3 has 11 amino acids. V was shortened by 1 base and J by 10 bases, with 7 bases between the two germline ends. CDR1 is SGHTA, CDR2 FQGNSA, per germline. CDR3 coding DNA: TGTGCCAGCAGCTTAGATAAGACAGCTTTCTTT. Its translation is CASSLDKTAFF.

There are a few counts of this clonotype. The CDR3 is CASSPGLADYEQYF. The CDR3 nucleotides are TGTGCCAGCAGCCCAGGACTAGCGGACTACGAGCAGTACTTC. This chain uses TRBV14 with TRBJ2-7; 10 bases line up with TRBD2. Unmatched junction bases numbered 3, after V lost 4 bases and J lost 3 bases. CDR1 SGHDN and CDR2 FVKESK come from the germline V gene. The CDR3 covers 14 residues.

The J gene is TRBJ2-7, the V gene TRBV12-3 or TRBV12-4; D is unresolved. The CDR3 is 14 residues long. Between the trimmed V and J ends, which lost 1 base and 3 bases, there was a span of 10 bases. The CDR3 here is CASSLDRDLYEQYF. As DNA, the CDR3 is TGTGCCAGCAGTTTAGACCGAGACCTCTACGAGCAGTACTTC.

V usage is TRBV20-1 and J usage is TRBJ1-2; D is undetermined. Trimming took 6 bases from V and 5 from J, leaving 16 bases between them. CDR1 is DFQATT, CDR2 SNEGSKA, per germline (reference sequence). CDR3 length: 13 residues. The chain's CDR3 is CSARAGIGYGYTF. The CDR3, as DNA: TGCAGTGCGAGGGCCGGGATCGGATATGGCTACACCTTC.

V usage is TRBV29-1 and J usage is TRBJ1-4; D gene unclear. Germline V lookup: CDR1 SQVTM, CDR2 ANQGSEA. The CDR3 sequence is 10 residues long. Trimming took off 8 bases at V and 8 bases at J, with 9 bases between the two ends. The CDR3 DNA sequence: TGCAGCCCGTTGGGGGAAAAACTGTTTTTT. As protein: CSPLGEKLFF. Drawing the rest from reference TRBV29-1 and TRBJ1-4, the complete variable domain is SAVISQKPSRDICQRGTSLTIQCQVDSQVTMMFWYRQQPGQSLTLIATANQGSEATYESGFVIDKFPISRPNLTFSTLTVSNMSPEDSSIYLCSPLGEKLFFGSGTQLSVL.

On this clonotype: This may stem from a read error, because a much larger clone lies one nucleotide away. Lacking the conserved final phenylalanine or tryptophan, this CDR3 likely reflects a read error. Here the CDR3 DNA reads TGTGCCAGCAGTCAGCAGGTTATCAATCAGCCCCAGCATTCT. Its translation: CASSQQVINQPQHS. The chain uses TRBV12-3 or TRBV12-4 and TRBJ1-5; D unresolved. V was trimmed by 5 bases and J by 3 bases, leaving 11 bases between them. CDR3 length: 14 residues.

J is TRBJ1-6 and V is TRBV7-3, with a weak D call TRBD1 (5 bases). From germline, CDR1 is SGHTA and CDR2 FQGTGA. This CDR3 region has 14 residues. The V gene lost 1 base and the J gene lost 5 bases, with 6 bases spanning the gap. CDR3 sequence (DNA): TGTGCCAGCAGCTTAAGGACAAATAATTCACCCCTCCACTTT. Translating gives CASSLRTNNSPLHF.

A note on this clonotype: A much more abundant neighbour one base away suggests this may be a read error. The rearrangement uses TRBV10-3 and TRBJ1-3; D ambiguous. CDR1 and CDR2 (germline): ENHRY, SYGVKD. The CDR3 runs 11 residues. DNA for the CDR3: TGTGCCATAACCTCTGGAAACACCATGTATTTT. This codes for CAITSGNTMYF.

V and J are TRBV29-1 and TRBJ1-6, with D possibly being TRBD1 (6 bases). This CDR3 is built from 12 residues. Between the trimmed V and J ends, which lost 4 bases and 9 bases, there was a span of 10 bases. CDR1 and CDR2 (germline): SQVTM, ANQGSEA. CDR3 in amino acids: CSVAQGSSPLHF. CDR3 DNA sequence: TGCAGCGTTGCACAGGGTAGTTCACCCCTCCACTTT.